This passage covers 14 T cell receptor beta chains from one sample sequenced in a study of cytomegalovirus exposure and HLA in healthy donors. Using immunoSEQ multiplex PCR, the repertoire was profiled, and TCRdb retains in-frame clones only, with some absent. The table records about 58,000 clones, 90% of them present only once. Sequencing used PBMCs. These receptors were collected from a man aged 18-30 years in good health and CMV-seronegative.

This chain uses TRBV18 with TRBJ1-1, with D tentatively TRBD1 (5 bases). This CDR3 is built from 14 residues. Trimming pared 0 bases from V and 0 bases from J, leaving 5 bases between. The germline V gene has CDR1 KGHSH and CDR2 LQKENI. The chain's CDR3 is CASSPPGVNTEAFF. The CDR3 DNA reads as TGTGCCAGCTCACCACCAGGGGTGAACACTGAAGCTTTCTTT.

The chain carries TRBV28 and TRBJ1-1, with unresolved D. The CDR3 length is 12 residues. Germline V CDR1 and CDR2: MDHEN, SYDVKM. Trimming pared 5 bases from V and 2 bases from J, leaving 6 bases between. DNA of the CDR3: TGTGCCAGCAGTCTCGGTAACACTGAAGCTTTCTTT. As protein: CASSLGNTEAFF.

This clone was detected once. The chain links TRBV4-1 to TRBJ2-1; unclear D gene. V gave up 1 base and J gave up 0 bases, with 10 bases separating them. This CDR3 has 16 amino acids. From germline, CDR1 is MGHRA and CDR2 YSYEKL. In DNA form, the CDR3 reads TGCGCCAGCAGCCAAGGCGACTCCCGCTCCTACAATGAGCAGTTCTTC. It yields the protein CASSQGDSRSYNEQFF.

The CDR3 loop reads CASTGLIPEAFF. The CDR3 DNA sequence: TGTGCCAGCACGGGACTGATCCCTGAAGCTTTCTTT. This sequence joins TRBV19 and TRBJ1-1, with TRBD1 as a possible D gene (5 bases). V lost 9 bases and J lost 6, with 14 bases in between. The CDR3 has 12 residues. Germline V gene sequence: CDR1 LNHDA, CDR2 SQIVND (reference sequence).

The chain recombines TRBV7-2 with TRBJ2-5; maybe TRBD2 (6 bases). V gave up 4 bases and J gave up 5 bases, with 23 bases separating them. CDR1 and CDR2 (germline): SGHTA, FQGNSA. This CDR3 is built from 17 residues. The CDR3 DNA reads TGTGCCAGCAGCTACGCTCTCGCCGGAGGGCCTAGGGAGACCCAGTACTTC. This codes for CASSYALAGGPRETQYF.

The table lists this clone with a few counts. The chain is built from TRBV2 and TRBJ2-1; 8 bases are shared with TRBD1. The length of the CDR3 is 11 residues. CDR1 and CDR2 (germline): SNHLY, FYNNEI. Trimming removed 6 bases from V and 8 bases from J; junction bases left unmatched: 0. The CDR3 bases are TGTGCCAGCAGACAGGGGGATGAGCAGTTCTTC. Residues: CASRQGDEQFF.

The chain recombines TRBV5-6 with TRBJ1-2, with D unclear. Per germline, CDR1 SGHDT and CDR2 YYEEEE. The germline V and J ends were trimmed by 4 bases and 6 bases, with 19 bases remaining between them. The CDR3 spans 15 residues. The CDR3 DNA reads as TGTGCCAGCAGCCCCGGTCTCAGGCAAGGAAATGGCTACACCTTC. It specifies CASSPGLRQGNGYTF.

The chain employs TRBV5-1 and TRBJ2-7, with TRBD2 identical over 9 bases. This CDR3 is built from 14 residues. Unmatched junction bases numbered 7, after V lost 4 bases and J lost 5 bases. CDR1 is SGHRS, CDR2 YFSETQ, per germline. The CDR3, as DNA: TGCGCCAGCAGCCCCAGGACTAGCGTCGACGAGCAGTACTTC. This gives the protein CASSPRTSVDEQYF.

This rearrangement joins TRBV30 to TRBJ1-1; TRBD1 is a possible D gene (5 bases). Germline V gene data show CDR1 as GTSNPN and CDR2 as SVGIG (reference sequence). The V and J ends lost 3 bases and 4 bases respectively, with 12 bases between them. This CDR3 has 13 amino acids. The CDR3 DNA reads TGTGCCTGGAGGCCGGGCGGGGGCACTGAAGCTTTCTTT. Translated, it gives CAWRPGGGTEAFF.

This clone was detected only once. The V and J genes are TRBV6-1 and TRBJ2-4; TRBD1 is a possible D gene (7 bases). Looked up from germline, CDR1 is MNHNS and CDR2 is SASEGT. The CDR3 has 14 amino acids. Trimming cost V 8 bases and J 4 bases, with 15 bases left between them. The CDR3 coding sequence is TGTGCCAGCCGAGGGGGCGGGACGAAAAACATTCAGTACTTC. Its translation is CASRGGGTKNIQYF.

The rearrangement uses TRBV27 and TRBJ2-1; the D gene is possibly TRBD2 (6 bases). This CDR3 spans 13 amino acids. Germline CDR1 is MNHEY and CDR2 is SMNVEV (reference sequence). V was cut by 10 bases and J by 0 bases, with 10 bases left in between. As DNA, the CDR3 is TGTGCCACTGGGACTCTCTCCTACAATGAGCAGTTCTTC. It translates to CATGTLSYNEQFF.

The chain uses TRBV2 and TRBJ1-4; 7 bases match TRBD1. The CDR3 is 13 residues long. V shed 6 bases and J 11 bases; nucleotides not matched to a gene: 9. From germline, CDR1 is SNHLY and CDR2 FYNNEI. The DNA of the CDR3 is TGTGCCAGCAGCCGAGACAGGGAAAGTAAACTGTTTTTT. Translating gives CASSRDRESKLFF.

This rearrangement joins TRBV11-3 to TRBJ2-1; 7 bases are a match to TRBD1. Germline V gene sequence: CDR1 SGHNT, CDR2 YENEEA. V dropped 4 bases and J dropped 7; count of bases not matched to a gene: 13. This CDR3 is built from 16 residues. The DNA of the CDR3 is TGTGCCAGCAGCTCAGCGATTTTAGGGGGCTATAATGAGCAGTTCTTC. Encoded protein: CASSSAILGGYNEQFF.

This clone was picked up one time. The V call is TRBV2, the J call TRBJ2-1; possibly TRBD1 for D (6 bases). The CDR3 length is 12 residues. Trimming took off 6 bases at V and 10 bases at J, with 13 bases between the two ends. In germline, CDR1 is SNHLY, CDR2 FYNNEI. This chain's CDR3 is CASRPTGGEQFF. In DNA, the CDR3 is TGTGCCAGCAGGCCGACAGGAGGCGAGCAGTTCTTC.